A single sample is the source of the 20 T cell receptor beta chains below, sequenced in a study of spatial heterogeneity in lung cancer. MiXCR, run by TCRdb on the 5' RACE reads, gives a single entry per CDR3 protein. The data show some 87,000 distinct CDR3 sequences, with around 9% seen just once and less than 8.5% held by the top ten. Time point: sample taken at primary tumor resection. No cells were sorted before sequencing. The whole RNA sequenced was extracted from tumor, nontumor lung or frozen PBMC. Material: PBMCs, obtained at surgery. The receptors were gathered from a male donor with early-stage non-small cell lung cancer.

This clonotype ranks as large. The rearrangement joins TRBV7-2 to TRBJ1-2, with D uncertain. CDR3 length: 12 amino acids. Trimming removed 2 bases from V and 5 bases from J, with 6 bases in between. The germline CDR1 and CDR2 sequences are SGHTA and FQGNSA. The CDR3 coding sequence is TGTGCCAGCAGCTTAACAGATTATGGCTACACCTTC. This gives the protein CASSLTDYGYTF.

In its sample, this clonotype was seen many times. The DNA of the CDR3 is TGTGCCAGCAGCCCCCCGGGGGCTAGCAATCAGCCCCAGCATTTT. It translates to CASSPPGASNQPQHF. The chain joins TRBV7-9 to TRBJ1-5, with TRBD1 as a possible D gene (6 bases). Trimming stripped 5 bases from V and 0 bases from J, with 11 bases between. Germline CDR1 SEHNR, CDR2 FQNEAQ (reference sequence). This CDR3 is built from 15 residues.

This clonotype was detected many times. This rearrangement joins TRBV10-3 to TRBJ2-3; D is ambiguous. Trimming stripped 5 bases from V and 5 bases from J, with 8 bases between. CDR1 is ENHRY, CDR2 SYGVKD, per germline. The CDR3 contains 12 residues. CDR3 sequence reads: CAISRVEDTQYF. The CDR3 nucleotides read TGTGCCATCAGTAGGGTGGAAGATACGCAGTATTTT.

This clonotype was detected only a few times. CDR3 DNA: TGTGCCAGCAGCCCACAACATATGGGGGTGGGTGAGCAGTTCTTC. Translation gives CASSPQHMGVGEQFF. The chain is built from TRBV11-2 and TRBJ2-1; D may be TRBD1 or TRBD2 (5 bases each). Germline CDR1 is SGHAT and CDR2 is FQNNGV. This CDR3 spans 15 amino acids. V was clipped by 5 bases and J by 9 bases, with 20 bases between them.

The CDR3 sequence is CASSSIYNEQFF. The CDR3 DNA sequence: TGTGCCAGCAGTTCCATATACAATGAGCAGTTCTTC. The chain carries TRBV27 and TRBJ2-1; unclear D gene. The CDR3 runs to 12 residues. Germline V gives CDR1 MNHEY, CDR2 SMNVEV (reference sequence). V was clipped by 4 bases and J by 4 bases, with 5 bases between them.

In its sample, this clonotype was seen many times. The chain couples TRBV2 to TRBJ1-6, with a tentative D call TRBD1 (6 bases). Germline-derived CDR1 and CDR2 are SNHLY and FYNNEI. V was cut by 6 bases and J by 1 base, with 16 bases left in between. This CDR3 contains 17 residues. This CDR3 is CASREDLGASYNSPLHF. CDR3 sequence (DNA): TGTGCCAGCAGGGAGGACTTGGGGGCTTCCTATAATTCACCCCTCCACTTT.

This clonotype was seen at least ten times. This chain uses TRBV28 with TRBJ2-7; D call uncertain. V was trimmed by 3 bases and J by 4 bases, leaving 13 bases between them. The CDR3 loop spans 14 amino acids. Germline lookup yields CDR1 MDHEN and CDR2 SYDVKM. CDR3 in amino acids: CASSFSRKGYEQYF. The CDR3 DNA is TGTGCCAGCAGTTTCTCTAGGAAGGGTTACGAGCAGTACTTC.

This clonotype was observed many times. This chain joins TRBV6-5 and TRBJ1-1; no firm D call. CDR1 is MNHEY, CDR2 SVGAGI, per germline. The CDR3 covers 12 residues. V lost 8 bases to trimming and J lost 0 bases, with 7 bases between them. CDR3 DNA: TGTGCCAGCTTTGATTTGAACACTGAAGCTTTCTTT. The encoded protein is CASFDLNTEAFF.

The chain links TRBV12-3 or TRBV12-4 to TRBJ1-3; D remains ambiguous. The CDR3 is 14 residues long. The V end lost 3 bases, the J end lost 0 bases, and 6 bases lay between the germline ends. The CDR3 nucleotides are TGTGCCAGCAGTTTCAAGGTCTCTGGAAACACCATATATTTT. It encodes CASSFKVSGNTIYF.

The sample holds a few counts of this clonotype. The CDR3 spells CSVEWTGGYGETQYF. The CDR3 DNA reads as TGCAGCGTTGAGTGGACAGGGGGATATGGAGAGACCCAGTACTTC. This sequence joins TRBV29-1 and TRBJ2-5; 10 nucleotides line up with TRBD1. The CDR3 totals 15 residues. Germline CDR1 reads SQVTM; CDR2 reads ANQGSEA. V was clipped by 3 bases and J by 4 bases; unmatched bases: 8.

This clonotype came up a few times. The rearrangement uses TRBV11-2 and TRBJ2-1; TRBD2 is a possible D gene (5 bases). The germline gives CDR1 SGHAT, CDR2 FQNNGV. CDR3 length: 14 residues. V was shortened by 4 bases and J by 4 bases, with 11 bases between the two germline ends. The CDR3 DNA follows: TGTGCCAGCAGCTACCGGGGAGATTACAATGAGCAGTTCTTC. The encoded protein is CASSYRGDYNEQFF. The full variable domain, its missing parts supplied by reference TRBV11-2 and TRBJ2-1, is EAGVAQSPRYKIIEKRQSVAFWCNPISGHATLYWYQQILGQGPKLLIQFQNNGVVDDSQLPKDRFSAERLKGVDSTLKIQPAKLEDSAVYLCASSYRGDYNEQFFGPGTRLTVL.

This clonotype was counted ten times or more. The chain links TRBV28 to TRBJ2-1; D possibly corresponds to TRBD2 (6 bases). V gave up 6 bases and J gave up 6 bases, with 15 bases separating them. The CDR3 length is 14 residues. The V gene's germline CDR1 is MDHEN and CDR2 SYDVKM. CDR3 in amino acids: CASSPGGKRNEQFF. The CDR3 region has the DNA TGTGCCAGCAGCCCTGGAGGGAAACGCAATGAGCAGTTCTTC.

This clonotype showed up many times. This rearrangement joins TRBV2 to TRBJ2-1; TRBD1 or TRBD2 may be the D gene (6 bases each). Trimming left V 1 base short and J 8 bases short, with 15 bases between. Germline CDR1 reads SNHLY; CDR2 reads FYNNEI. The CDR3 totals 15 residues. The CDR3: CASSEGGLGGHEQFF. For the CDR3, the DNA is TGTGCCAGCAGTGAAGGGGGGCTCGGAGGGCATGAGCAGTTCTTC.

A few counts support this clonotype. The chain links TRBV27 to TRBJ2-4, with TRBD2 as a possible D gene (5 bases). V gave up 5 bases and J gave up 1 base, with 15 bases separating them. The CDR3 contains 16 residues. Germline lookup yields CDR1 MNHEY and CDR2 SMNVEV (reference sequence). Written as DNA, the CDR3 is TGTGCCAGCAGTGCCACGGGGTTGGGGGCCAAAAACATTCAGTACTTC. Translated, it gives CASSATGLGAKNIQYF.

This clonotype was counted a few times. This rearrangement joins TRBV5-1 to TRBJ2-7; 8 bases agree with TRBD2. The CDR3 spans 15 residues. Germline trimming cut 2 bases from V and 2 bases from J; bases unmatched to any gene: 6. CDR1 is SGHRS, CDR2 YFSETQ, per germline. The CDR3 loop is CASSLSGRGTYEQYF. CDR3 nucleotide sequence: TGCGCCAGCAGCTTAAGCGGGAGAGGGACCTACGAGCAGTACTTC.

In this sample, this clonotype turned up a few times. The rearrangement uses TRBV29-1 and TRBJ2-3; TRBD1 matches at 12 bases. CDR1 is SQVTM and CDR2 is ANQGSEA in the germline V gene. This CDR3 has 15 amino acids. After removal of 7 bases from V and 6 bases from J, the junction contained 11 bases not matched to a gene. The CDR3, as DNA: TGCAGCGGTGGGACAGGGGGCGCTTTGGTGGATACGCAGTATTTT. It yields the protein CSGGTGGALVDTQYF.

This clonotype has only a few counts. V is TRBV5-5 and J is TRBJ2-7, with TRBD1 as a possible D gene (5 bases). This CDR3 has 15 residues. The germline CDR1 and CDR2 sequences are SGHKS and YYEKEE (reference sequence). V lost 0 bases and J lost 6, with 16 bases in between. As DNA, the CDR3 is TGTGCCAGCAGCTTGGCCAGGGATATTCGTGGCGAGCAGTACTTC. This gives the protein CASSLARDIRGEQYF.

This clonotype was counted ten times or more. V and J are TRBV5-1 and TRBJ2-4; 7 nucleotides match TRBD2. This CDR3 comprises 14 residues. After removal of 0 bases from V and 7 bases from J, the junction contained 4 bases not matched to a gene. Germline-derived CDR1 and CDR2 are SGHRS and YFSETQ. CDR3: CASSLGLAVNIQYF. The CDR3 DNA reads TGCGCCAGCAGCTTGGGACTAGCTGTGAACATTCAGTACTTC.

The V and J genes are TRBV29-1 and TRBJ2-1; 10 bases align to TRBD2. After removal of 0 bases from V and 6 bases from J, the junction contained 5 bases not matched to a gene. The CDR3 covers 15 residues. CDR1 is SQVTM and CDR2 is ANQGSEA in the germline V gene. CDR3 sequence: CSVEDLRTSGNEQFF. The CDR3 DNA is TGCAGCGTTGAAGATCTTCGGACTAGCGGCAATGAGCAGTTCTTC.

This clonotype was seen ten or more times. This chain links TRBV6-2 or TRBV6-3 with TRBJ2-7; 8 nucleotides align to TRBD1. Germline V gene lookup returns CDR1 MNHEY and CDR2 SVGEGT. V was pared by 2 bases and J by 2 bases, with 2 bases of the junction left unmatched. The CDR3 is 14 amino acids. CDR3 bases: TGTGCCAGCAGTTACGACAGGGGACCCTACGAGCAGTACTTC. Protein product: CASSYDRGPYEQYF.